This TCR beta chain originates from a study of shared clonotypes between healthy human individuals. Findings of the study overall: Clonotype sharing among donors was thought likely to change with sequencing depth.

Deletions cut 5 bases from V and 5 bases from J, with 12 bases between. CDR1 is LNHDA, CDR2 SQIVND, per germline (reference sequence). This CDR3 has 13 residues. With respect to this clone: What it binds is unknown.

Negatively enriched CD4+ T cells were divided by CD45RA into naive and memory. Produced via immunoSEQ multiplex PCR; TCRdb's table is partial and in-frame only. In the table there are 2.3 million or so clones, more than 85% of which are singletons. The chain recombines TRBV19 with TRBJ1-2; the D gene is possibly TRBD1 (5 bases). The TCR sequence derives from a young man in good health. Some clones in this sample may be carry-over from other donors' samples. The specimen sequenced was naive CD4+ T cells from PBMCs. Subset meaning: CD45RA+ positively selected. CDR3: CASSGTTTYGYTF. CDR3 sequence (DNA): TGTGCCAGTAGTGGGACCACCACGTATGGCTACACCTTC.